These 25 T cell receptor beta chains originate from one sample sequenced in a study of T cell clonotyping in hematopoietic cell transplantation. Sequencing used immunoSEQ multiplex PCR; TCRdb keeps in-frame clones, though not all of them. The sample contains about 45,000 clones, 94% of which appear only once. Sequencing input: peripheral blood mononuclear cells. These receptors came from a woman aged 45 to 65 in good health. Some clones in this sample may be carry-over from other donors' samples.

This chain uses TRBV6-4 with TRBJ1-1; no firm D call. In germline, CDR1 is MRHNA, CDR2 SNTAGT. The CDR3 spans 13 residues. The germline V and J ends were trimmed by 6 bases and 1 base, with 9 bases remaining between them. The CDR3 bases are TGTGCCAGCAGGAAGGAAGGGAACACTGAAGCTTTCTTT. It yields the protein CASRKEGNTEAFF.

This clone has only a few counts. The chain uses TRBV28 and TRBJ2-7; TRBD2 aligns across 7 bases. CDR1 and CDR2 (germline): MDHEN, SYDVKM. The J segment lost 4 bases and the V segment lost 6 bases, leaving 3 bases of the junction unmatched. The CDR3 spans 12 residues. For the CDR3, the DNA is TGTGCCAGCAGACCCGGGGGGTACGAGCAGTACTTC. The encoded protein is CASRPGGYEQYF.

The chain couples TRBV29-1 to TRBJ2-3; TRBD2 matches 9 bases. In germline, CDR1 is SQVTM, CDR2 ANQGSEA. V was pared by 5 bases and J by 5 bases, with 8 bases of the junction left unmatched. The CDR3 length is 14 residues. Written as DNA, the CDR3 is TGCAGCGTTTCCGGCGGGGGGGCAGGAGATACGCAGTATTTT. The encoded protein is CSVSGGGAGDTQYF.

The CDR3 coding sequence is TGTGCCATCAACACTGGGACAGCTAATTCACCCCTCCACTTT. Its translation: CAINTGTANSPLHF. V and J are TRBV10-3 and TRBJ1-6, with 7 bases that match TRBD1. The junction had 6 bases not matched to a gene; V was cut back by 7 bases and J by 6 bases. Germline-derived CDR1 and CDR2 are ENHRY and SYGVKD. The CDR3 sequence is 14 residues long.

The chain couples TRBV11-1 to TRBJ2-7; TRBD2 is a possible D gene (6 bases). Germline CDR1 is SGHAT and CDR2 is FQDESV (reference sequence). CDR3 size: 14 residues. Trimming left V 5 bases short and J 3 bases short, with 14 bases between. The CDR3 nucleotides are TGTGCCAGCAGCGCTTTGGAGGGTTACTACGAGCAGTACTTC. Translated: CASSALEGYYEQYF. Full variable domain (rest looked up from reference TRBV11-1 and TRBJ2-7): EAEVAQSPRYKITEKSQAVAFWCDPISGHATLYWYRQILGQGPELLVQFQDESVVDDSQLPKDRFSAERLKGVDSTLKIQPAELGDSAMYLCASSALEGYYEQYFGPGTRLTVT.

This CDR3 is CASSPGFGRGGGANVLTF. DNA for the CDR3: TGTGCCAGCAGCCCCGGCTTTGGGAGGGGAGGTGGGGCCAACGTCCTGACTTTC. This sequence joins TRBV7-2 and TRBJ2-6; 7 nucleotides align to TRBD2. V lost 5 bases and J lost 3; bases outside the gene matches: 13. The CDR3 covers 18 residues. The germline V gene encodes CDR1 SGHTA and CDR2 FQGNSA.

This clone was picked up one time. This sequence joins TRBV11-2 and TRBJ2-7; D call uncertain. The CDR3 contains 12 residues. CDR1 SGHAT and CDR2 FQNNGV come from the germline V gene. Between the trimmed V and J ends, which lost 0 bases and 9 bases, there was a span of 9 bases. CDR3 sequence reads: CASSLDDHPQYF. CDR3 coding DNA: TGTGCCAGCAGCTTAGATGACCACCCGCAGTACTTC.

The chain recombines TRBV27 with TRBJ2-1; no clear D gene. The CDR3 extends over 16 amino acids. The germline V gene has CDR1 MNHEY and CDR2 SMNVEV (reference sequence). The V end lost 4 bases, the J end lost 0 bases, and 13 bases lay between the germline ends. The CDR3 loop reads CASSSPTRSSYNEQFF. The CDR3 nucleotides read TGTGCCAGCAGTTCACCTACTCGAAGCTCCTACAATGAGCAGTTCTTC.

The rearrangement joins TRBV11-2 to TRBJ2-7; TRBD1 matches at 8 bases. Germline-derived CDR1 and CDR2 are SGHAT and FQNNGV. Trimming removed 0 bases from V and 0 bases from J; junction bases left unmatched: 7. The CDR3 contains 17 residues. The CDR3 sequence: CASSLDLPGTGSYEQYF. The CDR3 DNA follows: TGTGCCAGCAGCTTAGATCTACCCGGGACAGGCTCCTACGAGCAGTACTTC.

J is TRBJ1-2 and V is TRBV30; D remains unclear. The CDR3 covers 14 residues. Germline CDR1 is GTSNPN and CDR2 is SVGIG (reference sequence). With 4 bases removed from V and 4 bases from J, the gap between germline ends came to 16 bases. The CDR3 sequence: CAWTLKPSSYGYTF. The CDR3, as DNA: TGTGCCTGGACTCTAAAACCCTCGTCCTATGGCTACACCTTC. The complete variable domain, with remaining parts taken from reference TRBV30 and TRBJ1-2, reads SQTIHQWPATLVQPVGSPLSLECTVEGTSNPNLYWYRQAAGRGLQLLFYSVGIGQISSEVPQNLSASRPQDRQFILSSKKLLLSDSGFYLCAWTLKPSSYGYTFGSGTRLTVV.

This sequence joins TRBV19 and TRBJ1-2; D perhaps matches TRBD1 (5 bases). Trimming removed 2 bases from V and 8 bases from J, with 12 bases in between. The CDR3 is made up of 13 amino acids. Germline values: CDR1 LNHDA, CDR2 SQIVND (reference sequence). The CDR3 is CASSIRRAEGYTF. The DNA for the CDR3 is TGTGCCAGTAGTATACGCAGGGCTGAGGGCTACACCTTC.

Remarks on this clone: Other DNA sequences in this sample translate to the same CDR3. V is TRBV7-9 and J is TRBJ2-2; D unclear. The CDR3 is 14 residues long. Germline CDR1 and CDR2: SEHNR and FQNEAQ (reference sequence). Between the trimmed V and J ends, which lost 2 bases and 0 bases, there was a span of 4 bases. CDR3 DNA: TGTGCCAGCAGCTTAAACCCGAACACCGGGGAGCTGTTTTTT. Its protein is CASSLNPNTGELFF. Full variable domain (rest looked up from reference TRBV7-9 and TRBJ2-2): DTGVSQNPRHKITKRGQNVTFRCDPISEHNRLYWYRQTLGQGPEFLTYFQNEAQLEKSRLLSDRFSAERPKGSFSTLEIQRTEQGDSAMYLCASSLNPNTGELFFGEGSRLTVL.

The chain carries TRBV9 and TRBJ1-2; D is unclear. Germline V lookup: CDR1 SGDLS, CDR2 YYNGEE. This CDR3 contains 13 residues. The germline V and J ends were trimmed by 0 bases and 1 base, with 4 bases remaining between them. The CDR3 loop reads CASSVDINYGYTF. For the CDR3, the DNA is TGTGCCAGCAGCGTAGACATTAACTATGGCTACACCTTC.

V gene TRBV27 combines with J gene TRBJ2-1, with 9 bases identical to TRBD2. This CDR3 has 14 amino acids. J was trimmed by 7 bases and V by 7 bases; bases with no gene match: 8. The germline gives CDR1 MNHEY, CDR2 SMNVEV (reference sequence). CDR3 region: CASTPGLAPNEQFF. Here the CDR3 DNA reads TGTGCCAGCACTCCGGGACTAGCTCCTAATGAGCAGTTCTTC.

The rearrangement uses TRBV19 and TRBJ1-1, with D unclear. V was trimmed by 8 bases and J by 1 base, leaving 11 bases between them. This CDR3 spans 13 amino acids. Germline-derived CDR1 and CDR2 are LNHDA and SQIVND (reference sequence). The CDR3 region is CASGVTENTEAFF. The CDR3 coding sequence is TGTGCCAGTGGGGTCACAGAGAACACTGAAGCTTTCTTT. The complete variable domain, with remaining parts taken from reference TRBV19 and TRBJ1-1, reads DGGITQSPKYLFRKEGQNVTLSCEQNLNHDAMYWYRQDPGQGLRLIYYSQIVNDFQKGDIAEGYSVSREKKESFPLTVTSAQKNPTAFYLCASGVTENTEAFFGQGTRLTVV.

J is TRBJ2-1 and V is TRBV19; 7 bases align to TRBD1. Losses at the gene ends were 2 bases for V and 3 bases for J; bases not matched to a gene: 13. CDR1 is LNHDA, CDR2 SQIVND, per germline (reference sequence). The CDR3 is made up of 18 amino acids. The CDR3 is CASSIMPGSGGLYNEQFF. The CDR3 nucleotides are TGTGCCAGTAGTATAATGCCCGGGTCAGGGGGTCTCTACAATGAGCAGTTCTTC.

This sequence joins TRBV27 and TRBJ1-2, with 8 bases fitting TRBD1. The V and J ends lost 5 bases and 0 bases, in that order; junction bases with no gene match: 5. Germline-derived CDR1 and CDR2 are MNHEY and SMNVEV (reference sequence). This CDR3 comprises 15 residues. The CDR3 loop reads CASSGGRGPNYGYTF. CDR3 in DNA: TGTGCCAGCAGTGGTGGCAGGGGGCCTAACTATGGCTACACCTTC.

The chain carries TRBV6-6 and TRBJ2-1, with D perhaps matching TRBD2 (6 bases). Trimming took off 3 bases at V and 0 bases at J, with 9 bases between the two ends. The CDR3 extends over 15 amino acids. Germline CDR1 is MNHNY and CDR2 is SVGAGI (reference sequence). CDR3 loop: CASSYSGDSYNEQFF. The CDR3, as DNA: TGTGCCAGCAGTTATTCGGGGGACTCCTACAATGAGCAGTTCTTC.

The J gene is TRBJ1-4, the V gene TRBV20-1; no definite D call. In germline, CDR1 is DFQATT, CDR2 SNEGSKA (reference sequence). The germline V and J ends were trimmed by 3 bases and 6 bases, with 5 bases remaining between them. The CDR3 length is 11 residues. DNA of the CDR3: TGCAGTGCTAGTAGGGATGAAAAACTGTTTTTT. Protein: CSASRDEKLFF.

This clone was found once. The chain employs TRBV19 and TRBJ2-3; 7 bases line up with TRBD2. This CDR3 is 16 amino acids long. Per the germline V gene, CDR1 is LNHDA and CDR2 is SQIVND (reference sequence). Losses at the gene ends were 3 bases for V and 2 bases for J; bases not matched to a gene: 8. CDR3 nucleotides: TGTGCCAGTAGTATGAACCCAGCGGGGTCCACAGATACGCAGTATTTT. Protein product: CASSMNPAGSTDTQYF.

V usage is TRBV2 and J usage is TRBJ1-2; 7 bases match TRBD1. V was pared by 6 bases and J by 7 bases, with 11 bases of the junction left unmatched. CDR3 size: 14 residues. In germline, CDR1 is SNHLY, CDR2 FYNNEI. As DNA, the CDR3 is TGTGCCAGCAGAGAGGGACAGAACACTTTTGGCTACACCTTC. Translated, it gives CASREGQNTFGYTF.

The chain carries TRBV6-5 and TRBJ2-7; D may be TRBD2 (6 bases). Germline lookup yields CDR1 MNHEY and CDR2 SVGAGI. V lost 2 bases to trimming and J lost 3 bases, with 11 bases between them. The CDR3 is 14 amino acids. The CDR3: CASSYTRGGYEQYF. In DNA, the CDR3 is TGTGCCAGCAGTTACACCCGGGGAGGCTACGAGCAGTACTTC.

The chain joins TRBV10-1 to TRBJ2-5; D is ambiguous. The germline gives CDR1 WNHNN, CDR2 SYGVQD (reference sequence). V was clipped by 2 bases and J by 7 bases, with 5 bases between them. This CDR3 has 11 residues. CDR3 in DNA: TGCGCCAGCAGTGAGCCGGGGACCCAGTACTTC. It translates to CASSEPGTQYF.

The rearrangement joins TRBV5-5 to TRBJ1-5; D remains unclear. The length of the CDR3 is 14 residues. V lost 2 bases and J lost 1, with 7 bases in between. The germline V gene has CDR1 SGHKS and CDR2 YYEKEE (reference sequence). The CDR3 reads CASSFSPSNQPQHF. CDR3 sequence (DNA): TGTGCCAGCAGCTTCTCGCCCAGCAATCAGCCCCAGCATTTT.

The V and J genes are TRBV19 and TRBJ1-5; weak D call: TRBD1 (5 bases). The CDR3 covers 15 residues. V shed 3 bases and J shed 7 bases, with 16 bases lying between them. CDR1 is LNHDA and CDR2 is SQIVND in the germline V gene (reference sequence). CDR3 region: CASSMLGTREQPQHF. The CDR3 DNA reads TGTGCCAGTAGTATGCTCGGGACGCGGGAGCAGCCCCAGCATTTT.